These 14 T cell receptor beta chains originate from one sample sequenced in a study of T cell responses to AZD1222 COVID-19 vaccine. Repertoires were generated with immunoSEQ multiplex PCR, while TCRdb's copy carries only in-frame clones and drops some. The sample holds nearly 90,000 clones, about 86% seen once. The source was peripheral blood, collected on day 0 of MenACWY control vaccination. The source of these receptors is an adult in good health.

The chain uses TRBV4-1 and TRBJ2-3; TRBD2 is a possible D gene (6 bases). The V end was cut by 1 base, the J end by 1 base, with 15 bases between. CDR3 length: 17 residues. CDR1 MGHRA and CDR2 YSYEKL come from the germline V gene. CDR3 loop: CASSQGHGGRGTDTQYF. CDR3 DNA: TGCGCCAGCAGCCAAGGTCACGGGGGTAGGGGCACAGATACGCAGTATTTT.

This chain connects TRBV15 to TRBJ1-1, with a possible D match to TRBD1 (6 bases). Germline V gene data show CDR1 as LNHNV and CDR2 as YYDKDF (reference sequence). The CDR3 consists of 14 residues. V dropped 1 base and J dropped 3 bases, with 9 bases sitting between them. The CDR3 DNA reads TGTGCCACCAGCAGAGTAAACAGGGACACTGAAGCTTTCTTT. It yields the protein CATSRVNRDTEAFF. The whole variable domain, filled in from reference TRBV15 and TRBJ1-1, reads DAMVIQNPRYQVTQFGKPVTLSCSQTLNHNVMYWYQQKSSQAPKLLFHYYDKDFNNEADTPDNFQSRRPNTSFCFLDIRSPGLGDTAMYLCATSRVNRDTEAFFGQGTRLTVV.

This clone was seen only a few times. This chain links TRBV2 with TRBJ2-7; unclear D gene. The CDR3 runs to 13 residues. Germline CDR1 reads SNHLY; CDR2 reads FYNNEI. Trimming removed 7 bases from V and 0 bases from J, with 10 bases in between. CDR3 nucleotide sequence: TGTGCCAGCAAGGTGGTCTCCTCCTACGAGCAGTACTTC. Translation: CASKVVSSYEQYF.

The chain is built from TRBV6-1 and TRBJ2-3; weak D call: TRBD1 (5 bases). Trimming stripped 5 bases from V and 3 bases from J, with 15 bases between. CDR1 and CDR2 (germline): MNHNS, SASEGT. The length of the CDR3 is 15 residues. The CDR3 sequence is CASSSPGKGTDTQYF. The CDR3 bases are TGTGCCAGCAGTTCACCAGGGAAAGGGACAGATACGCAGTATTTT.

V gene TRBV28 combines with J gene TRBJ2-7; D may be TRBD1 (5 bases). The CDR3 has 15 residues. Germline loops: CDR1 MDHEN, CDR2 SYDVKM. V lost 1 base to trimming and J lost 2 bases, with 12 bases between them. CDR3 sequence reads: CASSLLARATYEQYF. The CDR3 DNA follows: TGTGCCAGCAGTTTATTGGCCAGGGCAACCTACGAGCAGTACTTC.

The rearrangement joins TRBV11-3 to TRBJ2-7; D is perhaps TRBD1 or TRBD2 (6 bases each). V was shortened by 5 bases and J by 4 bases, with 18 bases between the two germline ends. Germline V CDR1 and CDR2: SGHNT, YENEEA. The CDR3 sequence is 15 residues long. The CDR3 is CASSDTGRGSYEQYF. The CDR3 bases are TGTGCCAGCAGCGACACAGGGCGGGGTTCGTACGAGCAGTACTTC.

V usage is TRBV5-5 and J usage is TRBJ1-6; 7 bases are a match to TRBD1. Germline lookup yields CDR1 SGHKS and CDR2 YYEKEE (reference sequence). The V gene end was trimmed by 1 base and the J gene end by 7 bases; junction bases not matched to a gene: 8. The CDR3 spans 16 residues. CDR3 bases: TGTGCCAGCAGCTTGCATTCAGGACAGGTCAATTCACCCCTCCACTTT. Translated, it gives CASSLHSGQVNSPLHF.

Details on this clone: At one end, the junction sequence differs from germline, possibly due to a read error. V usage is TRBV28 and J usage is TRBJ1-2, with 10 bases matching TRBD1. The CDR3 totals 15 residues. Germline V lookup: CDR1 MDHEN, CDR2 SYDVKM. The CDR3: CASTLPLTGGDGYTF. The CDR3 DNA sequence: TGTGCCAGCACTTTACCCCTGACAGGGGGCGATGGCTACACCTTC.

The chain is built from TRBV19 and TRBJ1-5; D possibly corresponds to TRBD1 (5 bases). The CDR3 has 13 amino acids. CDR1 is LNHDA and CDR2 is SQIVND in the germline V gene (reference sequence). Trimming removed 7 bases from V and 1 base from J, with 8 bases in between. The CDR3 reads CASTGISNQPQHF. For the CDR3, the DNA is TGTGCCAGTACAGGGATAAGCAATCAGCCCCAGCATTTT.

The genes are TRBV7-3 and TRBJ2-3; the match to TRBD2 covers 10 bases. The CDR3 is 15 amino acids. V trimming: 2 bases; J trimming: 5 bases; junction bases outside the gene matches: 4. From germline, CDR1 is SGHTA and CDR2 FQGTGA. This CDR3 reads CASSLLAGEVDTQYF. In DNA, the CDR3 is TGTGCCAGCAGCTTACTAGCGGGGGAGGTAGATACGCAGTATTTT.

J is TRBJ1-6 and V is TRBV4-1; a weak D match, TRBD1 (5 bases). The CDR3 totals 15 residues. V lost 5 bases to trimming and J lost 10 bases, with 18 bases between them. The germline CDR1 and CDR2 sequences are MGHRA and YSYEKL. The CDR3 sequence is CASSGRAGGESPLHF. CDR3 bases: TGCGCCAGCAGCGGACGTGCCGGGGGTGAATCACCCCTCCACTTT.

This chain joins TRBV28 and TRBJ1-3; the match to TRBD1 covers 10 bases. CDR1 and CDR2 (germline): MDHEN, SYDVKM. Trimming took 3 bases from V and 0 from J; bases not matched to a gene: 5. The CDR3 loop spans 17 amino acids. For the CDR3, the DNA is TGTGCCAGCAGTTTTGGACAGGGGGGGTTCTCTGGAAACACCATATATTTT. This gives the protein CASSFGQGGFSGNTIYF.

V and J are TRBV27 and TRBJ2-2; 8 nucleotides line up with TRBD2. This CDR3 spans 20 amino acids. Germline V gene lookup returns CDR1 MNHEY and CDR2 SMNVEV (reference sequence). V lost 5 bases, J lost 0 bases, and 17 bases stayed unmatched. CDR3 protein: CASSQTRGGPRFANTGELFF. The CDR3 DNA reads as TGTGCCAGCAGTCAAACTCGCGGGGGGCCCCGGTTCGCGAACACCGGGGAGCTGTTTTTT.

J is TRBJ2-1 and V is TRBV5-1; 8 bases match TRBD2. The germline gives CDR1 SGHRS, CDR2 YFSETQ. The CDR3 runs 16 residues. V shed 2 bases and J 1 base; nucleotides not matched to a gene: 5. The CDR3 region has the DNA TGCGCCAGCAGCTTAGCTAGCGGGTCTTCCTACAATGAGCAGTTCTTC. Its translation: CASSLASGSSYNEQFF. Full variable domain (remainder filled in from reference TRBV5-1 and TRBJ2-1): KAGVTQTPRYLIKTRGQQVTLSCSPISGHRSVSWYQQTPGQGLQFLFEYFSETQRNKGNFPGRFSGRQFSNSRSEMNVSTLELGDSALYLCASSLASGSSYNEQFFGPGTRLTVL.